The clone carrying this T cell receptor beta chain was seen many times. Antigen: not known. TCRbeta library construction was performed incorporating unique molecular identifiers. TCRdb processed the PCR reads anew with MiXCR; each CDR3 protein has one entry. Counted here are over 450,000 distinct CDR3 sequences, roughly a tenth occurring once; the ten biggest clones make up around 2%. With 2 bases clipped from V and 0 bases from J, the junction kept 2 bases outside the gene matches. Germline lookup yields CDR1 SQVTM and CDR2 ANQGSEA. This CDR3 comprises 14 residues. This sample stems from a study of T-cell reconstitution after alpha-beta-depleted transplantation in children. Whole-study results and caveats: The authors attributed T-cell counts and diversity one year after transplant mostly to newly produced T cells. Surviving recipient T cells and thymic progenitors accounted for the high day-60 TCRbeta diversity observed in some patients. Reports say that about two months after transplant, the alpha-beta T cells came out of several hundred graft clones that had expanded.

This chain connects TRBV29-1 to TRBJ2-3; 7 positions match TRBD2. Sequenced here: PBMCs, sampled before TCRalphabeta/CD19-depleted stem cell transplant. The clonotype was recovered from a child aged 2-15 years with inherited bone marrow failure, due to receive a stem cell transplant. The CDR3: CSVERGVSTDTQYF. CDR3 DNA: TGCAGCGTTGAACGGGGGGTCAGCACAGATACGCAGTATTTT.